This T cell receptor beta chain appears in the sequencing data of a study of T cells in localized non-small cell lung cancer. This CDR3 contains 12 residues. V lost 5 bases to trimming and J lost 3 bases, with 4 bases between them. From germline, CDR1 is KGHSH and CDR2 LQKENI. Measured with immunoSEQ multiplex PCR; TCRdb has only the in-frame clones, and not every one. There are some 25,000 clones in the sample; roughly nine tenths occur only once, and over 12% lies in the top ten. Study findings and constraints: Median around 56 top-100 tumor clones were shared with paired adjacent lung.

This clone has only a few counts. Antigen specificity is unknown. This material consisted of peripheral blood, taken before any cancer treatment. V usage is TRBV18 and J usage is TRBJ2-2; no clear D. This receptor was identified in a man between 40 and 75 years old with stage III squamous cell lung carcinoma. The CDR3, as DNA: TGTGCCAGCTCAGCAGACACCGGGGAGCTGTTTTTT. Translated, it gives CASSADTGELFF.